The 25 T cell receptor beta chains below all came from one sample that was sequenced in a study of identical twins. Each CDR3 protein is one row after TCRdb ran MiXCR on the 5' RACE reads. The data contain approximately 1.8 million distinct CDR3 sequences, about 32% of them seen just once; the ten biggest clones take up more than 0.25%. Sequenced sample: cord blood. Every receptor here comes from a newborn girl in good health.

This clonotype was counted a few times. The CDR3 loop reads CASSPKRGLYNEQYF. CDR3 bases: TGTGCCAGCAGCCCCAAGCGGGGACTGTACAATGAGCAGTACTTC. This sequence joins TRBV12-3 or TRBV12-4 and TRBJ2-5, with 7 nucleotides matching TRBD2. V lost 6 bases to trimming and J lost 11 bases; unmatched junction nucleotides: 18. The CDR3 is made up of 15 amino acids.

This clonotype was observed a handful of times. The genes are TRBV20-1 and TRBJ1-4; TRBD1 aligns across 10 bases. The germline gives CDR1 DFQATT, CDR2 SNEGSKA (reference sequence). V trimming: 0 bases; J trimming: 0 bases; junction bases outside the gene matches: 7. The CDR3 covers 18 residues. The CDR3 spells CSARDQRDRGSTNEKLFF. CDR3 sequence (DNA): TGCAGTGCTAGAGACCAACGGGACAGGGGTTCAACTAATGAAAAACTGTTTTTT.

This rearrangement joins TRBV5-1 to TRBJ1-1; TRBD1 matches at 7 bases. This CDR3 comprises 16 residues. V trimming: 2 bases; J trimming: 3 bases; junction bases outside the gene matches: 10. Germline lookup yields CDR1 SGHRS and CDR2 YFSETQ. The CDR3 here is CASSLPRGVRDTEAFF. CDR3 coding DNA: TGCGCCAGCAGCTTACCCAGGGGGGTGAGGGACACTGAAGCTTTCTTT.

The rearrangement links TRBV15 to TRBJ2-1; D gene uncertain. This CDR3 has 12 amino acids. V gave up 5 bases and J gave up 4 bases, with 6 bases separating them. Per germline, CDR1 LNHNV and CDR2 YYDKDF (reference sequence). CDR3 protein: CATSVSYNEQFF. For the CDR3, the DNA is TGTGCCACCAGCGTCTCGTACAATGAGCAGTTCTTC.

This clonotype was detected only a few times. V usage is TRBV12-3 or TRBV12-4 and J usage is TRBJ2-3; 7 bases line up with TRBD2. The CDR3 consists of 18 residues. J lost 3 bases, V lost 2 bases, and 14 bases had no gene match. CDR3 amino acids: CASSLPLLLWRGTDTQYF. The CDR3 nucleotides are TGTGCCAGCAGTTTACCCCTCCTTCTCTGGCGGGGGACAGATACGCAGTATTTT.

The chain carries TRBV27 and TRBJ1-2, with a weak D call TRBD1 (5 bases). V shed 8 bases and J shed 3 bases, with 10 bases lying between them. There are 12 residues in the CDR3. CDR1 is MNHEY and CDR2 is SMNVEV in the germline V gene (reference sequence). CDR3 in amino acids: CASAGGDYGYTF. In DNA form, the CDR3 reads TGTGCCAGCGCCGGGGGGGACTATGGCTACACCTTC.

The chain couples TRBV27 to TRBJ2-7; 11 positions agree with TRBD2. This CDR3 region has 16 residues. Trimming at V came to 2 bases and at J to 4 bases, leaving 7 bases not matched to a gene. In germline, CDR1 is MNHEY, CDR2 SMNVEV (reference sequence). In nucleotides, the CDR3 is TGTGCCAGCAGTTTAAGTCTAGCGGGAGGATGGTACGAGCAGTACTTC. Amino acid sequence: CASSLSLAGGWYEQYF.

This chain uses TRBV14 with TRBJ2-2, with 10 positions matching TRBD2. Trimming took 3 bases from V and 1 from J; bases not matched to a gene: 5. CDR3 length equals 17 residues. Germline-derived CDR1 and CDR2 are SGHDN and FVKESK. CDR3 loop: CASSQKGLARNTGELFF. CDR3 DNA: TGTGCCAGCAGCCAGAAGGGACTAGCGAGGAACACCGGGGAGCTGTTTTTT.

This sequence joins TRBV20-1 and TRBJ1-4; no clear D. The CDR3 runs 13 residues. Looked up from germline, CDR1 is DFQATT and CDR2 is SNEGSKA (reference sequence). V dropped 0 bases and J dropped 7 bases, with 9 bases sitting between them. In DNA form, the CDR3 reads TGCAGTGCTAGAGATGGGGAGAGTGAAAAACTGTTTTTT. It encodes CSARDGESEKLFF.

This clonotype appeared a few times. The V gene is TRBV10-3, the J gene TRBJ2-3; a weak D match, TRBD2 (6 bases). The CDR3 is made up of 17 amino acids. Between the trimmed V and J ends, which lost 6 bases and 0 bases, there was a span of 19 bases. Per the germline V gene, CDR1 is ENHRY and CDR2 is SYGVKD. CDR3 sequence (DNA): TGTGCCATCAGGGCGGCGGGGATCGCGGTTAGCACAGATACGCAGTATTTT. This translates into CAIRAAGIAVSTDTQYF.

This clonotype was seen just once. The junction does not match germline at one end; this may be a read error. The chain employs TRBV5-6 and TRBJ2-3; D not resolved. The CDR3 has 12 amino acids. Germline V gene data show CDR1 as SGHDT and CDR2 as YYEEEE. CDR3 coding DNA: TGTGCCAGCAGCTTGGCTAGTGATACGCGGTATTTT. It codes for CASSLASDTRYF.

V gene TRBV2 combines with J gene TRBJ2-5; the D gene is possibly TRBD1 (5 bases). The J call is in doubt because the DNA end fits TRBJ2-1 better. The CDR3 totals 14 residues. Germline V lookup: CDR1 SNHLY, CDR2 FYNNEI. Written as DNA, the CDR3 is TGTGCCAGCAGTGAACAGGGTACGCAAGAGACCCAGTTCTTC. Protein product: CASSEQGTQETQFF.

This clonotype was counted between two and nine times. The rearrangement links TRBV21-1 to TRBJ2-7. TRBV21-1 counts as a pseudogene. The length of the CDR3 is 13 residues. In nucleotides, the CDR3 is TGTGCCAGCAGCCCCCGAGAGCATTACGAGCAGTACTTC. Protein product: CASSPREHYEQYF.

This clonotype was picked up a small number of times. The V and J genes are TRBV11-2 and TRBJ2-5; D uncertain. Germline-derived CDR1 and CDR2 are SGHAT and FQNNGV. Trimming removed 1 base at V and 13 bases at J, with 16 bases between. The CDR3 has 13 residues. The CDR3 bases are TGTGCCAGCAGCTTAGGGCCCCGGAGCTGGGGGTACTTC. This sequence encodes CASSLGPRSWGYF.

The rearrangement joins TRBV30 to TRBJ1-2, with TRBD1 as a possible D gene (5 bases). This CDR3 spans 15 amino acids. CDR1 is GTSNPN, CDR2 SVGIG, per germline (reference sequence). With 0 bases removed from V and 1 base from J, the gap between germline ends came to 12 bases. DNA for the CDR3: TGTGCCTGGAGTGTCCGACAGTTTTATAACTATGGCTACACCTTC. This sequence encodes CAWSVRQFYNYGYTF.

The rearrangement joins TRBV9 to TRBJ1-1; 7 bases fit TRBD1. V shed 3 bases and J 3 bases; nucleotides not matched to a gene: 8. The germline V gene encodes CDR1 SGDLS and CDR2 YYNGEE. The CDR3 spans 15 residues. The CDR3 DNA is TGTGCCAGCAGCGCAAAGACAGGGAGGTACACTGAAGCTTTCTTT. Translated: CASSAKTGRYTEAFF.

This clonotype was found a few times. CDR3 nucleotide sequence: TGCGCCAGCAGCCTCGGGGGAGCAAGCAATGAGCAGTTCTTC. It is translated as CASSLGGASNEQFF. The J gene is TRBJ2-1, the V gene TRBV4-1; D is possibly TRBD2 (6 bases). Looked up from germline, CDR1 is MGHRA and CDR2 is YSYEKL. CDR3 length: 14 amino acids. The germline V and J ends were trimmed by 4 bases and 6 bases, with 13 bases remaining between them.

This clonotype came up a few times. The chain uses TRBV5-1 and TRBJ2-7, with 11 bases lining up with TRBD2. The length of the CDR3 is 16 residues. CDR1 and CDR2 (germline): SGHRS, YFSETQ. J lost 4 bases, V lost 1 base, and 7 bases had no gene match. CDR3 amino acids: CASSLSASGGSYEQYF. The DNA of the CDR3 is TGCGCCAGCAGCTTGTCGGCTAGCGGGGGGTCTTACGAGCAGTACTTC.

V usage is TRBV20-1 and J usage is TRBJ1-4; TRBD1 matches at 9 bases. Germline V gives CDR1 DFQATT, CDR2 SNEGSKA (reference sequence). The CDR3 is 15 amino acids. V was clipped by 5 bases and J by 8 bases; unmatched bases: 12. The CDR3 DNA reads as TGCAGTGCTGGACTTCCGGGACAGGGTGACGAAAAACTGTTTTTT. It codes for CSAGLPGQGDEKLFF.

About this clonotype itself: At one boundary the junction diverges from the germline segment, which might be a read error. The chain combines TRBV29-1 with TRBJ1-1; D is ambiguous. CDR3 length: 12 amino acids. Germline CDR1 reads SQVTM; CDR2 reads ANQGSEA. The CDR3 nucleotides are TGCAGCTTTGACCAGGTGGGGACTGAAGCTTTCTTT. As protein: CSFDQVGTEAFF.

The CDR3 DNA is TGTGCCAGCAGCAAAGAATTCGGGGACAGTTCCTACGAGCAGTACTTC. This translates into CASSKEFGDSSYEQYF. The chain links TRBV21-1 to TRBJ2-4; no check of the table's D call, TRBD1, against the DNA was made. The J call may be incorrect, as the DNA end agrees better with TRBJ2-7. TRBV21-1 is reported as a pseudogene. This CDR3 has 16 amino acids.

Notes on this clonotype: At one boundary the junction diverges from the germline segment, which might be a read error. CDR3 bases: TGTGTCAGCAGCTTAGTGCCGGTGAGCTCCTACAATGAGCAGTTCTTC. Protein: CVSSLVPVSSYNEQFF. This chain uses TRBV7-2 with TRBJ2-1; D is unclear. Germline loops: CDR1 SGHTA, CDR2 FQGNSA. This CDR3 comprises 16 residues.

The sample holds a few counts of this clonotype. This chain connects TRBV9 to TRBJ2-1, with D possibly TRBD2 on 5 matching bases. There are 17 residues in the CDR3. Germline CDR1 SGDLS, CDR2 YYNGEE. The V end lost 0 bases, the J end lost 0 bases, and 13 bases lay between the germline ends. The CDR3 DNA sequence: TGTGCCAGCAGCGTAGGAGGGTACGAGGGCTCCTACAATGAGCAGTTCTTC. Protein: CASSVGGYEGSYNEQFF.

In its sample, this clonotype was seen a few times. The CDR3 DNA follows: TGCGCCAGCAGCTTGGGGGGGGTTAAAGAGACCCAGTACTTC. It codes for CASSLGGVKETQYF. The chain recombines TRBV5-1 with TRBJ2-5, with D tentatively TRBD2 (6 bases). The germline V and J ends were trimmed by 0 bases and 3 bases, with 9 bases remaining between them. In germline, CDR1 is SGHRS, CDR2 YFSETQ. The CDR3 has 14 residues.

This chain connects TRBV3-1 to TRBJ1-6; the match to TRBD1 covers 8 bases. Trimming cost V 1 base and J 6 bases; bases outside gene matches: 5. This CDR3 region has 16 residues. The germline V gene has CDR1 LGHDT and CDR2 YNNKEL (reference sequence). Here the CDR3 DNA reads TGTGCCAGCAGCCAAGGTCCGGGACAGGCTAATTCACCCCTCCACTTT. Translation: CASSQGPGQANSPLHF.